The next 9 T cell receptor beta chains were all read from a single sample in a study of monozygotic twins with cystic fibrosis (dated by TCRdb to 2020 to 2022). Preparation of the library involved the immunoSEQ multiplex PCR assay. The immuneACCESS repertoire file appears here via TCRdb, limited to in-frame rearrangements. These files lack a portion of the clones; in checked studies, under half of the deficit traces to unresolved V genes, and the cause of the others is not known. This sample has around 23,000 clones in its table, and less than 95% of those were observed once. Clones ranked in the top ten supply about 0.3% of the sample. Material for sequencing was blood. These receptors all stem from a girl aged 2 to 10 with cystic fibrosis.

V is TRBV29-1 and J is TRBJ1-2; D not certain. Trimming stripped 4 bases from V and 8 bases from J, with 20 bases between. The CDR3 extends over 14 amino acids. Germline CDR1 reads SQVTM; CDR2 reads ANQGSEA. CDR3 sequence reads: CSVVKGDKKGGYTF. CDR3 DNA sequence: TGCAGCGTTGTGAAGGGAGATAAAAAAGGAGGCTACACCTTC.

This clone was seen a handful of times. The genes are TRBV9 and TRBJ1-2; D is uncertain. Germline assignment: CDR1 SGDLS and CDR2 YYNGEE. The V end lost 4 bases, the J end lost 9 bases, and 7 bases lay between the germline ends. This CDR3 has 10 residues. This CDR3 reads CASSSASYTF. DNA for the CDR3: TGTGCCAGCAGCTCAGCGAGCTACACCTTC.

V gene TRBV2 combines with J gene TRBJ1-1, with 9 bases fitting TRBD1. Germline loops: CDR1 SNHLY, CDR2 FYNNEI. CDR3 length equals 15 residues. V lost 6 bases, J lost 0 bases, and 5 bases stayed unmatched. This CDR3 reads CASSPGQGMNTEAFF. CDR3 coding DNA: TGTGCCAGCAGCCCGGGACAGGGAATGAACACTGAAGCTTTCTTT.

The rearrangement uses TRBV7-2 and TRBJ2-5; D remains unclear. V was trimmed by 5 bases and J by 2 bases, leaving 12 bases between them. Looked up from germline, CDR1 is SGHTA and CDR2 is FQGNSA. This CDR3 has 14 amino acids. CDR3 nucleotide sequence: TGTGCCAGCAGCACGAGACTGCAACAAGAGACCCAGTACTTC. Its translation: CASSTRLQQETQYF. Full variable domain (rest looked up from reference TRBV7-2 and TRBJ2-5): GAGVSQSPSNKVTEKGKDVELRCDPISGHTALYWYRQSLGQGLEFLIYFQGNSAPDKSGLPSDRFSAERTGGSVSTLTIQRTQQEDSAVYLCASSTRLQQETQYFGPGTRLLVL.

The chain uses TRBV4-1 and TRBJ1-3; D gene uncertain. CDR3 length equals 14 residues. Trimming cost V 3 bases and J 7 bases, with 13 bases left between them. In germline, CDR1 is MGHRA, CDR2 YSYEKL. The CDR3 DNA sequence: TGCGCCAGCAGCCATCTGACATCGGACAACACCATATATTTT. It specifies CASSHLTSDNTIYF.

V is TRBV30 and J is TRBJ2-2; D is uncertain. This CDR3 contains 14 residues. V shed 0 bases and J shed 0 bases, with 5 bases lying between them. In germline, CDR1 is GTSNPN, CDR2 SVGIG (reference sequence). For the CDR3, the DNA is TGTGCCTGGAGTGTACATACGAACACCGGGGAGCTGTTTTTT. Translation gives CAWSVHTNTGELFF. The variable domain in full, completed from reference TRBV30 and TRBJ2-2, reads SQTIHQWPATLVQPVGSPLSLECTVEGTSNPNLYWYRQAAGRGLQLLFYSVGIGQISSEVPQNLSASRPQDRQFILSSKKLLLSDSGFYLCAWSVHTNTGELFFGEGSRLTVL.

The chain joins TRBV2 to TRBJ1-5; D is perhaps TRBD1 (5 bases). The CDR3 covers 14 residues. Trimming left V 7 bases short and J 7 bases short, with 17 bases between. Germline V gives CDR1 SNHLY, CDR2 FYNNEI. The CDR3 region has the DNA TGTGCCAGCACCTCGAGTTGGGGGGGGCAGCCCCAGCATTTT. Protein: CASTSSWGGQPQHF.

The rearrangement links TRBV7-2 to TRBJ2-7, with D perhaps TRBD2 (6 bases). CDR1 is SGHTA, CDR2 FQGNSA, per germline. The CDR3 runs to 13 residues. V was shortened by 1 base and J by 3 bases, with 7 bases between the two germline ends. Here the CDR3 DNA reads TGTGCCAGCAGCTTAGTGGGGGGCTACGAGCAGTACTTC. It encodes CASSLVGGYEQYF.

This chain connects TRBV5-5 to TRBJ2-7, with 8 positions matching TRBD2. The CDR3 is made up of 15 amino acids. Germline V lookup: CDR1 SGHKS, CDR2 YYEKEE (reference sequence). V shed 1 base and J 4 bases; nucleotides not matched to a gene: 7. CDR3 in amino acids: CASSLLAGGGYEQYF. Here the CDR3 DNA reads TGTGCCAGCAGCTTGTTGGCGGGGGGCGGATACGAGCAGTACTTC.